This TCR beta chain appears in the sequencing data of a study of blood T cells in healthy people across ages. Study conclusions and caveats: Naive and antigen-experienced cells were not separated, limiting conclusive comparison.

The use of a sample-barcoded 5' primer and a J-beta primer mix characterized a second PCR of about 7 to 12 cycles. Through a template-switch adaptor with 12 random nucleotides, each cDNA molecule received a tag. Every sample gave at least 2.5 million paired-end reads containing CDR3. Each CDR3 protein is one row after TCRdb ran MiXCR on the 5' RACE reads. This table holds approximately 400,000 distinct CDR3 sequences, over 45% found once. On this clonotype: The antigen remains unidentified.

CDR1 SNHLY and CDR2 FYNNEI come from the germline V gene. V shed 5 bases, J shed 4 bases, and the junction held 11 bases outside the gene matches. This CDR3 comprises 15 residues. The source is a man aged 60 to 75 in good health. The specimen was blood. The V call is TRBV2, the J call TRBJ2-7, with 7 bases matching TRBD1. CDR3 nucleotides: TGTGCCAGCAGTCGAAGACAGGGTATGATATACGAGCAGTACTTC. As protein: CASSRRQGMIYEQYF.